What follows are 11 T cell receptor beta chains derived from one specimen sequenced in a study of breast tumors, draining lymph nodes, adjacent tissues. Via MiXCR, TCRdb re-called the multiplex PCR reads, giving one row per CDR3 protein. The profile shows approximately 280,000 distinct CDR3 sequences, under 35% of them singletons. The lymph nodes were axillary draining lymph nodes from breast cancer patients. Specimen: axillary lymph node tissue. Source of these receptors: a female donor with breast cancer. Some clones in this sample may be carry-over from other donors' samples.

This chain connects TRBV12-3 or TRBV12-4 to TRBJ2-2; the D gene is possibly TRBD1 (5 bases). The CDR3 is 15 amino acids. With 6 bases removed from V and 5 bases from J, the gap between germline ends came to 16 bases. The CDR3 sequence: CASSLHRINTGELFF. The CDR3 region has the DNA TGTGCCAGCAGCCTCCACAGGATAAATACCGGGGAGCTGTTTTTT.

This clonotype was recorded at least ten times. The chain uses TRBV24-1 and TRBJ2-7; 11 bases map to TRBD2. Germline V CDR1 and CDR2: KGHDR, SFDVKD. This CDR3 is 15 amino acids long. V was pared by 3 bases and J by 4 bases, with 4 bases of the junction left unmatched. The CDR3 loop is CATSDPTSGSYEQYF. The CDR3 DNA follows: TGTGCCACCAGTGATCCTACTAGCGGGAGTTACGAGCAGTACTTC.

This chain connects TRBV20-1 to TRBJ1-1, with TRBD1 as a possible D gene (5 bases). Trimming stripped 6 bases from V and 2 bases from J, with 19 bases between. The CDR3 loop spans 15 amino acids. Germline CDR1 and CDR2: DFQATT and SNEGSKA (reference sequence). DNA for the CDR3: TGCAGTGCCGACGCTTATAGCGGGGCCAACACTGAAGCTTTCTTT. It translates to CSADAYSGANTEAFF.

The CDR3, as DNA: TGTGCCAGCAGCGTAGCAGGGAATGGCTACACCTTC. As protein: CASSVAGNGYTF. The chain couples TRBV9 to TRBJ1-2, with D tentatively TRBD1 (5 bases). V was trimmed by 0 bases and J by 6 bases, leaving 6 bases between them. CDR3 size: 12 residues. Germline V gene data show CDR1 as SGDLS and CDR2 as YYNGEE.

This clonotype appeared many times. J is TRBJ2-6 and V is TRBV6-6; D uncertain. Germline V lookup: CDR1 MNHNY, CDR2 SVGAGI (reference sequence). The CDR3 sequence is 17 residues long. Trimming stripped 7 bases from V and 2 bases from J, with 18 bases between. The CDR3 nucleotides read TGTGCCAGCAATCCTCCAGGTTCCAGCGCTGGGGCCAACGTCCTGACTTTC. It specifies CASNPPGSSAGANVLTF.

This clonotype was recorded many times. The chain joins TRBV11-2 to TRBJ2-2; 8 nucleotides align to TRBD2. In germline, CDR1 is SGHAT, CDR2 FQNNGV. Germline trimming cut 2 bases from V and 6 bases from J; bases unmatched to any gene: 2. The CDR3 is 14 residues long. CDR3 nucleotides: TGTGCCAGCAGCTTAAGCGGGAGTTCCGGGGAGCTGTTTTTT. Encoded protein: CASSLSGSSGELFF.

This clonotype was counted a few times. Possible read error: a much larger clone is one base away. The chain uses TRBV5-6 and TRBJ1-2; no definite D call. From germline, CDR1 is SGHDT and CDR2 YYEEEE. The V gene lost 4 bases and the J gene lost 2 bases, with 15 bases spanning the gap. The CDR3 sequence is 15 residues long. In DNA form, the CDR3 reads TGTGCCAGCAGCCTCGGACTGGCTAGGAACTATGGCTACACCTTC. Translated: CASSLGLARNYGYTF.

Worth noting for this clonotype: This may come from a read error, since a much larger clone is one base off. This chain joins TRBV6-1 and TRBJ2-3, with 8 bases fitting TRBD2. The CDR3 loop spans 16 amino acids. V dropped 5 bases and J dropped 1; count of bases not matched to a gene: 8. Germline V lookup: CDR1 MNHNS, CDR2 SASEGT. CDR3 nucleotide sequence: TGTGCCAGCAGTCCGTTAGCGGGACACGGCACAGATACGCAGTATTTT. Amino acid sequence: CASSPLAGHGTDTQYF.

Note on this clonotype: This may arise from a read error, as a much more abundant clone is one base away. The genes are TRBV12-3 or TRBV12-4 and TRBJ2-5; D gene unclear. Between the trimmed V and J ends, which lost 3 bases and 7 bases, there was a span of 9 bases. The CDR3 runs 12 residues. The CDR3 region is CASSFIGWTQYF. The CDR3 DNA follows: TGTGCCAGCAGTTTCATCGGTTGGACCCAGTACTTC.

Many counts were recorded for this clonotype. V is TRBV19 and J is TRBJ1-2; no clear D gene. Trimming cost V 5 bases and J 11 bases, with 21 bases left between them. CDR3 length equals 14 residues. The germline V gene encodes CDR1 LNHDA and CDR2 SQIVND (reference sequence). Written as DNA, the CDR3 is TGTGCCAGTAGTCTGCTGAGCGGGCGACTATCATACACCTTC. It codes for CASSLLSGRLSYTF. Using reference TRBV19 and TRBJ1-2 for the parts outside the CDR3, the full variable domain is DGGITQSPKYLFRKEGQNVTLSCEQNLNHDAMYWYRQDPGQGLRLIYYSQIVNDFQKGDIAEGYSVSREKKESFPLTVTSAQKNPTAFYLCASSLLSGRLSYTFGSGTRLTVV.

This clonotype has a count of ten or more. The chain employs TRBV5-8 and TRBJ2-7, with 8 bases aligning to TRBD2. Looked up from germline, CDR1 is SGHTS and CDR2 is YDEGEE. This CDR3 is built from 15 residues. V lost 3 bases to trimming and J lost 2 bases; unmatched junction nucleotides: 7. CDR3 nucleotides: TGTGCCAGCAGCTCCGGGACTAGGGAACCCTACGAGCAGTACTTC. Its protein product is CASSSGTREPYEQYF.